This T cell receptor (beta chain) was recovered during a study of blood T cell repertoires in COVID-19. At the level of the study: The samples span acute and convalescent COVID-19 from the United States, Italy and Spain.

Clones were read by immunoSEQ multiplex PCR, and TCRdb kept only the in-frame ones, dropping some. The sample carries more than 300,000 clones, more than 70% recorded once. The germline V gene has CDR1 LNHDA and CDR2 SQIVND (reference sequence). With V trimmed by 3 bases and J by 7 bases, 4 bases remained unmatched. The CDR3 has 15 residues. This receptor was obtained from a woman aged 25-40 years with COVID-19, enrolled during active disease. The sample comprised peripheral blood. The chain couples TRBV19 to TRBJ1-6; 9 bases are a match to TRBD1. In DNA form, the CDR3 reads TGTGCCAGTAGTATCGGGACAGGGAGGAATTCACCCCTCCACTTT. Translating gives CASSIGTGRNSPLHF.